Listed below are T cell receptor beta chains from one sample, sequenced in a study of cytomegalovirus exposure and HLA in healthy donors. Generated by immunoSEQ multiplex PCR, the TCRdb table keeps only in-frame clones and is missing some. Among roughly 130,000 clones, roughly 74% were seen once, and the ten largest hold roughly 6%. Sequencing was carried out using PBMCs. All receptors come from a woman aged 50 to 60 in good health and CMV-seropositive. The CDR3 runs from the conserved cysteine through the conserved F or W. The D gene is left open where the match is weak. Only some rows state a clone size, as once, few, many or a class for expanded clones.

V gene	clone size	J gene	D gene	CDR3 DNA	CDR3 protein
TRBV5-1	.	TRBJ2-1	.	TGCGCCAGCAGCTTGCAGGGTAGAGAATACAATGAGCAGTTCTTC	CASSLQGREYNEQFF
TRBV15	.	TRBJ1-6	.	TGTGCCACCAGCAGAGATAAGAGCTCCTATAATTCACCCCTCCACTTT	CATSRDKSSYNSPLHF
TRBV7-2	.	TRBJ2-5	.	TGTGCCAGCAGCCGAAAAAGCCCAGGGGCAGAGACCCAGTACTTC	CASSRKSPGAETQYF
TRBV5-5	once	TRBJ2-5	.	TGTGCCAGCAGCTTGTTAACCCGGGAGACCCAGTACTTC	CASSLLTRETQYF
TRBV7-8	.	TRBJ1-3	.	TGTGCCAGCAGCCCGTTCCGGGCTGGAAACACCATATATTTT	CASSPFRAGNTIYF
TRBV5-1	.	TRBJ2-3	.	TGCGCCAGCAGCTTGGGGGCAGGGCATGATACGCAGTATTTT	CASSLGAGHDTQYF
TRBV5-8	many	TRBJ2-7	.	TGTGCCAGCAGCTTGGCCGCGGGGTCACAGAACTACGAGCAGTACTTC	CASSLAAGSQNYEQYF
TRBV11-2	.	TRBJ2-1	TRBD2	TGTGCCAGCAGCCCGGGACTAGCATACAATGAGCAGTTCTTC	CASSPGLAYNEQFF
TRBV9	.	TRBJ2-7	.	TGTGCCAGCAGCGTAGGGCAGGCCTCCTACGAGCAGTACTTC	CASSVGQASYEQYF
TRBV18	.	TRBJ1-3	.	TGTGCCAGCTCACCACAGGGAGGCTACTCTGGAAACACCATATATTTT	CASSPQGGYSGNTIYF
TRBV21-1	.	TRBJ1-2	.	TGTGCCAGCACCCCTAACAGGGGTGGCTACACCTTC	CASTPNRGGYTF
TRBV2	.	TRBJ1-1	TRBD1	TGTGCCGGCGGGGAGGACAGGCCAGGAGTAGGGAACACTGAAGCTTTCTTT	CAGGEDRPGVGNTEAFF
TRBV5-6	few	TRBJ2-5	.	TGTGCCAGCAGCGCGAAAGCTGGGACAATCCAAGAGACCCAGTACTTC	CASSAKAGTIQETQYF
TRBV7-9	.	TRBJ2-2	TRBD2	TGTGCCAGCAGCATGGGACTAGCCCCTGGAACCGGGGAGCTGTTTTTT	CASSMGLAPGTGELFF
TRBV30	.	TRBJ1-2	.	TGTGCCTGGGGCGTAGGGGGATCAGGGGGCTACACCTTC	CAWGVGGSGGYTF
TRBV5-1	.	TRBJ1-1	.	TGCGCCAGCAGCTTGGCCCTAGGTTTGAACACTGAAGCTTTCTTT	CASSLALGLNTEAFF
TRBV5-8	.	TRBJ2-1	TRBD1	TGTGCCAGCAGCTTGCAGGGGGCGGGATACAATGAGCAGTTCTTC	CASSLQGAGYNEQFF
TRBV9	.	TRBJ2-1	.	TGTGCCAGCAGCGTGTTTGGGACAACCTACAATGAGCAGTTCTTC	CASSVFGTTYNEQFF
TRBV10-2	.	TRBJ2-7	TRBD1	TGCGCCAGCAGACCCACAGACAGGGTGGCCTACGAGCAGTACTTC	CASRPTDRVAYEQYF
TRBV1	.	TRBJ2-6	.	TGCACCAGCAGCCAAGAGTCCCGGCTCCTCCGGGGCAACGTCCTGACTTTC	CTSSQESRLLRGNVLTF
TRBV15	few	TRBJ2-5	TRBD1	TGTGCCACCAGCAGCCCCGACAGGGCGGGCGAGACCCAGTACTTC	CATSSPDRAGETQYF
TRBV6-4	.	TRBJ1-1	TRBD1	TGTGCCAGCAGTCGGTCAGGGGGCCACACTGAAGCTTTCTTT	CASSRSGGHTEAFF
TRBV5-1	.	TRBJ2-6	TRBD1	TGCGCCAGCAGCTCTGGGACAGGACCCCCCACTGGGGCCAACGTCCTGACTTTC	CASSSGTGPPTGANVLTF
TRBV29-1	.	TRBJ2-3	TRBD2	TGCAGCGTTGAAGATCCCCAGCGGGGAACGGATACGCAGTATTTT	CSVEDPQRGTDTQYF
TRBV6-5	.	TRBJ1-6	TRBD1	TGTGCCAGCAGACAACTACAGGGGGATTCACCCCTCCACTTT	CASRQLQGDSPLHF
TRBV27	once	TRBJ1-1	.	TGTGCCAGCAGTCGCATCCTAGGGGGAAAAAGTGAAGCTTTCTTT	CASSRILGGKSEAFF
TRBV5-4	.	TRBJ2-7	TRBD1	TGTGCCAGCAAGACAGGGGGGTCCTACGAGCAGTACTTC	CASKTGGSYEQYF
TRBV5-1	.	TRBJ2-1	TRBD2	TGCGCCAGCAGCCTGTCCGGGACTAGCGTTAATGAGCAGTTCTTC	CASSLSGTSVNEQFF
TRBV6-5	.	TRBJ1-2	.	TGTGCCAGCGGGGGCACCTATGGCTACACCTTC	CASGGTYGYTF
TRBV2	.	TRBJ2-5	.	TGTGCCAGCAGCAAAGATTCTGGTCGGGAGACCCAGTACTTC	CASSKDSGRETQYF
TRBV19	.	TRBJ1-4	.	TGTGCCAGTAGCGATCGGGGAGGGGATGAAAAACTGTTTTTT	CASSDRGGDEKLFF